This is a list of T cell receptor beta chains from one sample in a study of metastatic and nonmetastatic thyroid tumors. TCRdb reanalyzed the PCR reads with MiXCR. The profile shows about 92,000 clones, approximately 15% of them singletons. The sample taken for sequencing was blood. The source of these receptors is a female donor with papillary thyroid cancer or a benign thyroid nodule (not recorded which). Some clones in this sample may be carry-over from other donors' samples. The CDR3 runs from the conserved cysteine through the conserved F or W. Each record gives: D gene, V gene, J gene, clone size, CDR3 length, CDR3 protein, CDR3 DNA. D genes are given only for firm matches. Not every row has a clone size; where given, it reads once, few, many or a size class.

>NA|TRBV7-9|TRBJ2-6|many|16
CASSLTDYTGANVLTF
TGTGCCAGCAGCCTGACAGACTACACTGGGGCCAACGTCCTGACTTTC
>NA|TRBV19|TRBJ2-2|many|15
CASNEGAAPPGELFF
TGTGCCAGTAATGAAGGGGCGGCCCCCCCCGGGGAGCTGTTTTTT
>TRBD2|TRBV11-2|TRBJ2-2|many|16
CASSLVFGGYTGELFF
TGTGCCAGCAGCTTAGTATTCGGGGGGTACACCGGGGAGCTGTTTTTT
>NA|TRBV27|TRBJ2-7|many|12
CASSLWGREQYF
TGTGCCAGCAGTTTATGGGGACGCGAGCAGTACTTC
>NA|TRBV7-2|TRBJ2-1|many|16
CASSLVGQGIGNEQFF
TGTGCCAGCAGCTTAGTGGGGCAGGGGATCGGCAATGAGCAGTTCTTC
>NA|TRBV7-8|TRBJ1-6|many|18
CASSLARQGSSYNSPLHF
TGTGCCAGCAGCTTAGCGAGGCAGGGGAGCTCCTATAATTCACCCCTCCACTTT
>NA|TRBV28|TRBJ2-1|many|14
CASSPQRVPNEQFF
TGTGCCAGCAGTCCGCAGAGGGTGCCCAATGAGCAGTTCTTC
>TRBD2|TRBV7-9|TRBJ2-7|medium-sized|16
CASSSTAGESSYEQYF
TGTGCCAGCAGCTCGACAGCGGGGGAAAGCTCCTACGAGCAGTACTTC
>NA|TRBV2|TRBJ2-5|many|15
CASSETGAQEETQYF
TGTGCCAGCAGTGAAACGGGGGCTCAAGAGGAGACCCAGTACTTC
>TRBD1|TRBV12-3/TRBV12-4|TRBJ1-1|NA|13
CASSLGGQDEAFF
TGTGCCAGCAGTTTAGGGGGACAGGACGAAGCTTTCTTT
>TRBD1|TRBV19|TRBJ2-5|many|16
CASSRRDREVPRTQYF
TGTGCCAGTAGCCGCCGGGACAGGGAGGTGCCAAGGACCCAGTACTTC
>NA|TRBV2|TRBJ1-2|many|14
CASSDQAALGGYTF
TGTGCCAGCAGTGACCAGGCCGCCTTAGGTGGCTACACCTTC
>TRBD2|TRBV29-1|TRBJ2-7|many|12
CSVGLVPYEQYF
TGCAGCGTCGGACTAGTACCCTACGAGCAGTACTTC
>TRBD2|TRBV7-2|TRBJ2-5|many|16
CASSLISGGAQETQYF
TGTGCCAGCAGCCTCATCAGCGGGGGAGCCCAAGAGACCCAGTACTTC
>TRBD1|TRBV10-3|TRBJ1-6|many|15
CAISESAGGDSPLHF
TGTGCCATCAGTGAGTCGGCAGGGGGCGACTCACCCCTCCACTTT
>NA|TRBV14|TRBJ1-6|many|16
CASSQEAGTTNSPLHF
TGTGCCAGCAGCCAAGAAGCCGGGACGACAAATTCACCCCTCCACTTT
>NA|TRBV20-1|TRBJ1-2|many|11
CSAVNRIGYTF
TGCAGTGCTGTCAACCGAATTGGCTACACCTTC
>NA|TRBV28|TRBJ1-4|many|14
CASSSPDLNEKLFF
TGTGCCAGCAGCTCCCCGGACCTTAATGAAAAACTGTTTTTT
>NA|TRBV7-8|TRBJ2-7|NA|14
CASTGEGPWGKQYF
TGTGCCAGCACCGGAGAGGGCCCCTGGGGAAAGCAGTACTTC
>TRBD1|TRBV4-2|TRBJ2-4|NA|16
CASSQDATRTGEIQYF
TGTGCCAGCAGCCAAGATGCAACCCGGACAGGGGAAATTCAGTACTTC